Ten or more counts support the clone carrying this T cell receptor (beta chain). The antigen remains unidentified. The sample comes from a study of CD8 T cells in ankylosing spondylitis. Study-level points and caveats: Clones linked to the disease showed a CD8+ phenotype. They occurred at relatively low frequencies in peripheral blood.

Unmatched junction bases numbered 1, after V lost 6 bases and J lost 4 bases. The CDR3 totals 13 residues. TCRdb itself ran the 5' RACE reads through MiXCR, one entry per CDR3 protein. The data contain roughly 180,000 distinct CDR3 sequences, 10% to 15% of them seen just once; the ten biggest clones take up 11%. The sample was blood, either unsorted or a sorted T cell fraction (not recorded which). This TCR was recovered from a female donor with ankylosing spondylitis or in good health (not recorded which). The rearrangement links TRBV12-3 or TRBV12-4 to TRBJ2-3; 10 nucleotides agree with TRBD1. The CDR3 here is CASRGTGADTQYF. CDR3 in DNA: TGTGCCAGCAGGGGGACAGGGGCAGATACGCAGTATTTT.